The 5 T cell receptor beta chains given below trace back to one sample, sequenced in a study of blood T cell repertoires in COVID-19. Here immunoSEQ multiplex PCR was the method, and the copy in TCRdb shows in-frame clones only, minus some. Seen here are more than 300,000 clones, around 87% observed once, and the top ten hold 10%. Sample: peripheral blood. All receptors come from a woman in her 30s with COVID-19, enrolled during active disease.

This clone was recorded once. This rearrangement joins TRBV10-3 to TRBJ1-2; a weak D match, TRBD1 (6 bases). V lost 4 bases and J 7 bases, leaving 16 bases between the germline ends. The CDR3 runs to 14 residues. CDR1 is ENHRY, CDR2 SYGVKD, per germline. The CDR3 DNA reads TGTGCCATCAGTGTCTCCCAGGGGCAGGGTGGCTACACCTTC. This codes for CAISVSQGQGGYTF.

This clone showed up just once. The sample contains more than one DNA sequence encoding this CDR3. The gene calls are TRBV2 and TRBJ2-7; possibly TRBD2 for D (6 bases). Trimming took off 4 bases at V and 4 bases at J, with 8 bases between the two ends. CDR1 and CDR2 (germline): SNHLY, FYNNEI. The CDR3 is made up of 12 amino acids. CDR3 sequence: CASSGRGYEQYF. CDR3 DNA: TGTGCCAGCAGTGGGAGGGGATACGAGCAGTACTTC. The whole variable domain, filled in from reference TRBV2 and TRBJ2-7, reads EPEVTQTPSHQVTQMGQEVILRCVPISNHLYFYWYRQILGQKVEFLVSFYNNEISEKSEIFDDQFSVERPDGSNFTLKIRSTKLEDSAMYFCASSGRGYEQYFGPGTRLTVT.

The rearrangement joins TRBV4-1 to TRBJ2-2; 14 bases match TRBD2. Per germline, CDR1 MGHRA and CDR2 YSYEKL. Unmatched junction bases numbered 10, after V lost 0 bases and J lost 4 bases. The CDR3 extends over 20 amino acids. The CDR3: CASSQDIGGLAGVGTGELFF. The CDR3, as DNA: TGCGCCAGCAGCCAAGACATTGGGGGACTAGCGGGAGTAGGCACCGGGGAGCTGTTTTTT.

This clone was seen once. This chain links TRBV24-1 with TRBJ1-5; 9 nucleotides align to TRBD1. V lost 7 bases, J lost 5 bases, and 8 bases stayed unmatched. The CDR3 runs 15 residues. The germline gives CDR1 KGHDR, CDR2 SFDVKD. CDR3 amino acids: CATSRTGAGDQPQHF. DNA for the CDR3: TGTGCCACCAGCAGGACAGGGGCGGGGGATCAGCCCCAGCATTTT.

The rearrangement links TRBV28 to TRBJ1-6, with TRBD1 as a possible D gene (5 bases). Deletions cut 6 bases from V and 3 bases from J, with 12 bases between. CDR1 is MDHEN and CDR2 is SYDVKM in the germline V gene. The CDR3 has 15 amino acids. CDR3 nucleotide sequence: TGTGCCAGCAGCCCCGTGGGGGGCTATAATTCACCCCTCCACTTT. It yields the protein CASSPVGGYNSPLHF. The entire variable domain, with the rest obtained from reference TRBV28 and TRBJ1-6, is as follows: DVKVTQSSRYLVKRTGEKVFLECVQDMDHENMFWYRQDPGLGLRLIYFSYDVKMKEKGDIPEGYSVSREKKERFSLILESASTNQTSMYLCASSPVGGYNSPLHFGNGTRLTVT.